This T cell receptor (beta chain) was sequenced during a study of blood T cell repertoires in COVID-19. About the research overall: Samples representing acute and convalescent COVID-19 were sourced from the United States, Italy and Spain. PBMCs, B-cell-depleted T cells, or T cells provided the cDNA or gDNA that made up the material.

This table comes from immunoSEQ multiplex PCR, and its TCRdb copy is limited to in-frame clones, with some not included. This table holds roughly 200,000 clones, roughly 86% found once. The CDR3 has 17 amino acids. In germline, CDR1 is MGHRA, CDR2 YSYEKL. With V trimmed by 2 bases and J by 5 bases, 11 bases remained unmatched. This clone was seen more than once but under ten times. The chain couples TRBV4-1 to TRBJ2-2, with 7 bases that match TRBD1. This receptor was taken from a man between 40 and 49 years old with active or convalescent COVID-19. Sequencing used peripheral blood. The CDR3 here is CASSQPDRAAKTGELFF. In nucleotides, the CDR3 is TGCGCCAGCAGCCAACCCGACAGGGCCGCAAAGACCGGGGAGCTGTTTTTT.